This T cell receptor (beta chain) is from a study of T cells in narcolepsy. As concerns this clone: Its matching antigen is unknown.

Study observations and caveats: Blood of same and different patients, but not healthy controls, reportedly held recurring autoreactive clonotypes.

Only in-frame clones appear in the TCRdb table, and some are missing; sequencing was by immunoSEQ multiplex PCR. Found here are approximately 30,000 clones, roughly 82% of them singletons; the top ten hold approximately 1%. Sample: CD45RA- memory CD4+ T cells from PBMCs. The TCR was taken from a human donor with narcolepsy.

The CDR3 sequence is CASSPTNLPETQYF. In DNA form, the CDR3 reads TGTGCCAGCTCACCGACAAACCTCCCGGAGACCCAGTACTTC. The V and J genes are TRBV18 and TRBJ2-5; D call uncertain. Germline V lookup: CDR1 KGHSH, CDR2 LQKENI. This CDR3 region has 14 residues. The V end lost 3 bases, the J end lost 5 bases, and 13 bases lay between the germline ends.